This record covers a single T cell receptor (beta chain). Germline V gives CDR1 LNHNV, CDR2 YYDKDF (reference sequence). The V end lost 0 bases, the J end lost 6 bases, and 12 bases lay between the germline ends. This CDR3 comprises 15 residues. The data were taken from a study of T-cell reconstitution after alpha-beta-depleted transplantation in children. For TCRbeta, the library was prepared with unique molecular identifiers. Each CDR3 protein gets one entry after TCRdb re-called the PCR reads with MiXCR. The table includes some 600,000 distinct CDR3 sequences, 16% detected once. Sequencing used PBMCs from the stem cell graft donor, obtained from the stem cell graft. This TCR was recovered from a human donor who donated a stem cell graft to a child with acute myeloid leukemia. V and J are TRBV15 and TRBJ1-5; no clear D gene. Here the CDR3 DNA reads TGTGCCACCAGCAGAGAGGAGGGAGGTCGTCAGCCCCAGCATTTT. As protein: CATSREEGGRQPQHF.